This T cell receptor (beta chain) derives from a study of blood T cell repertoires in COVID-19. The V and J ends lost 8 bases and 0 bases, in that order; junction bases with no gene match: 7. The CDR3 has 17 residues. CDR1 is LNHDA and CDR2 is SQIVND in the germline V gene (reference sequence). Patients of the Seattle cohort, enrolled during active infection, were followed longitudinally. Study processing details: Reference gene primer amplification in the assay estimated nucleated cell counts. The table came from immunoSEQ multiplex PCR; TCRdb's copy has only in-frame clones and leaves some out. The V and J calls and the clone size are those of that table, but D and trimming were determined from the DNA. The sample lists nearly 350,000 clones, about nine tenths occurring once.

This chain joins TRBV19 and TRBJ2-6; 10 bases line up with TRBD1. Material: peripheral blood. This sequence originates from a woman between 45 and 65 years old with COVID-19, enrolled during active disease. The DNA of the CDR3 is TGTGCCAGTGGAGACAGGGGGCAGAGCTCTGGGGCCAACGTCCTGACTTTC. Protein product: CASGDRGQSSGANVLTF. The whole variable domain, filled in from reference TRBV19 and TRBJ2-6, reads DGGITQSPKYLFRKEGQNVTLSCEQNLNHDAMYWYRQDPGQGLRLIYYSQIVNDFQKGDIAEGYSVSREKKESFPLTVTSAQKNPTAFYLCASGDRGQSSGANVLTFGAGSRLTVL.